The 20 T cell receptor beta chains below all came from one sample that was sequenced in a study of T cells in tuberculosis. Clones were sequenced by immunoSEQ multiplex PCR, and TCRdb holds only the in-frame ones, with some missing. In the table there are about 34,000 clones, approximately 96% of which are singletons. The sample consisted of PBMCs. All receptors derive from a donor between 10 and 35 years old with latent tuberculosis or without tuberculosis infection.

V is TRBV2 and J is TRBJ1-3, with 8 bases that match TRBD1. The CDR3 has 16 amino acids. Trimming at V came to 6 bases and at J to 3 bases, leaving 10 bases not matched to a gene. Germline CDR1 and CDR2: SNHLY and FYNNEI. The CDR3 sequence is CASRRTRQGIGNTIYF. Here the CDR3 DNA reads TGTGCCAGCAGGCGGACGCGACAGGGGATTGGAAACACCATATATTTT. Filled out from reference TRBV2 and TRBJ1-3, the complete variable domain reads EPEVTQTPSHQVTQMGQEVILRCVPISNHLYFYWYRQILGQKVEFLVSFYNNEISEKSEIFDDQFSVERPDGSNFTLKIRSTKLEDSAMYFCASRRTRQGIGNTIYFGEGSWLTVV.

The rearrangement joins TRBV7-2 to TRBJ1-2; no reliable D call. The CDR3 is made up of 15 amino acids. V lost 3 bases and J lost 4, with 15 bases in between. Germline-derived CDR1 and CDR2 are SGHTA and FQGNSA. CDR3 sequence (DNA): TGTGCCAGCAGCTTCGAATCCCCACTTTCCTATGGCTACACCTTC. Its protein is CASSFESPLSYGYTF.

CDR3 bases: TGTGCCAGCGCTACCGGACTAGCGGGGGGGCGGAATGAGCAGTTCTTC. Translating it yields CASATGLAGGRNEQFF. The chain recombines TRBV28 with TRBJ2-1, with 15 bases identical to TRBD2. This CDR3 comprises 16 residues. Germline CDR1 MDHEN, CDR2 SYDVKM. Trimming took 8 bases from V and 7 from J; bases not matched to a gene: 9.

The chain carries TRBV15 and TRBJ2-5, with a tentative D call TRBD2 (6 bases). Per germline, CDR1 LNHNV and CDR2 YYDKDF (reference sequence). The length of the CDR3 is 15 residues. V was cut by 9 bases and J by 2 bases, with 19 bases left in between. As DNA, the CDR3 is TGTGCCACGAAAAAAGGCGGGATGGGGCAAGAGACCCAGTACTTC. Translation: CATKKGGMGQETQYF. Full variable domain (rest looked up from reference TRBV15 and TRBJ2-5): DAMVIQNPRYQVTQFGKPVTLSCSQTLNHNVMYWYQQKSSQAPKLLFHYYDKDFNNEADTPDNFQSRRPNTSFCFLDIRSPGLGDTAMYLCATKKGGMGQETQYFGPGTRLLVL.

This chain links TRBV5-1 with TRBJ1-4; 8 bases match TRBD1. This CDR3 comprises 16 residues. Germline V gives CDR1 SGHRS, CDR2 YFSETQ. J gave up 8 bases and V 4 bases, and 13 bases lay outside the gene matches. In DNA form, the CDR3 reads TGCGCCAGCAGCGCGGAAACAGGGGGAGCTTGGGAAAAACTGTTTTTT. This encodes CASSAETGGAWEKLFF.

This sequence joins TRBV30 and TRBJ1-1; 7 nucleotides line up with TRBD1. V dropped 2 bases and J dropped 4; count of bases not matched to a gene: 4. The CDR3 contains 13 residues. The germline CDR1 and CDR2 sequences are GTSNPN and SVGIG (reference sequence). The CDR3 is CAWSQQGITEAFF. The CDR3 DNA reads TGTGCCTGGAGTCAACAGGGGATCACTGAAGCTTTCTTT.

The chain uses TRBV15 and TRBJ2-3; 10 bases match TRBD1. Per the germline V gene, CDR1 is LNHNV and CDR2 is YYDKDF (reference sequence). After removal of 5 bases from V and 6 bases from J, the junction contained 8 bases not matched to a gene. The CDR3 is made up of 15 amino acids. CDR3 sequence (DNA): TGTGCCACCAGCTCCGGGACAGGGGAAACTGATACGCAGTATTTT. This gives the protein CATSSGTGETDTQYF.

V is TRBV2 and J is TRBJ2-7; TRBD2 aligns across 13 bases. Germline V lookup: CDR1 SNHLY, CDR2 FYNNEI. Trimming at V came to 6 bases and at J to 5 bases, leaving 7 bases not matched to a gene. CDR3 size: 15 residues. CDR3 nucleotide sequence: TGTGCCAGCAGATCGGGACTAGCGGGGCGGCACGAGCAGTACTTC. This gives the protein CASRSGLAGRHEQYF.

The J gene is TRBJ2-1, the V gene TRBV27, with 9 bases fitting TRBD1. CDR3 size: 16 residues. After removal of 6 bases from V and 6 bases from J, the junction contained 12 bases not matched to a gene. Germline V gives CDR1 MNHEY, CDR2 SMNVEV (reference sequence). The CDR3 nucleotides read TGTGCCAGCAGCAAAGGACAGGGGCGGGTCGGCAATGAGCAGTTCTTC. As protein: CASSKGQGRVGNEQFF.

The chain links TRBV19 to TRBJ2-3; 7 positions match TRBD1. Germline V gene lookup returns CDR1 LNHDA and CDR2 SQIVND (reference sequence). This CDR3 region has 14 residues. V shed 3 bases and J 3 bases; nucleotides not matched to a gene: 3. This CDR3 is CASSIDRATDTQYF. CDR3 DNA sequence: TGTGCCAGTAGTATTGACAGGGCTACAGATACGCAGTATTTT.

This clone is a singleton in its sample. This chain uses TRBV5-1 with TRBJ1-4, with 7 bases lining up with TRBD1. The germline V gene has CDR1 SGHRS and CDR2 YFSETQ. Trimming cost V 5 bases and J 8 bases; bases outside gene matches: 9. This CDR3 is 14 amino acids long. The chain's CDR3 is CASRRTGEGEKLFF. The CDR3 DNA reads TGCGCCAGCAGACGGACAGGAGAGGGAGAAAAACTGTTTTTT.

V is TRBV5-3 and J is TRBJ2-1; 9 bases align to TRBD2. TRBV5-3 is noted as an ORF with a role that remains uncertain. The ends lost 5 bases at V and 4 bases at J; junction bases unmatched: 7. The CDR3 consists of 15 residues. CDR3 in amino acids: CARRKREDPYNEQFF. The CDR3 DNA reads TGTGCCAGAAGAAAGCGGGAGGACCCGTACAATGAGCAGTTCTTC.

This clone was counted once. V is TRBV13 and J is TRBJ2-3; D is perhaps TRBD2 (6 bases). V lost 1 base, J lost 3 bases, and 11 bases lay in between. CDR1 and CDR2 (germline): PRHDT, FYEKMQ (reference sequence). This CDR3 region has 15 residues. The CDR3 DNA is TGTGCCAGCAGCTTAGCGGGGGTAAAAACAGATACGCAGTATTTT. Translation gives CASSLAGVKTDTQYF. The variable domain in full, completed from reference TRBV13 and TRBJ2-3, reads AAGVIQSPRHLIKEKRETATLKCYPIPRHDTVYWYQQGPGQDPQFLISFYEKMQSDKGSIPDRFSAQQFSDYHSELNMSSLELGDSALYFCASSLAGVKTDTQYFGPGTRLTVL.

This rearrangement joins TRBV28 to TRBJ1-3; TRBD1 might be the D (5 bases). Trimming took off 2 bases at V and 9 bases at J, with 5 bases between the two ends. This CDR3 has 11 amino acids. The germline CDR1 and CDR2 sequences are MDHEN and SYDVKM. The CDR3 DNA sequence: TGTGCCAGCAGTTTAAGGGGCACCATATATTTT. Amino acids: CASSLRGTIYF.

The rearrangement links TRBV5-1 to TRBJ2-5; 8 nucleotides line up with TRBD2. Trimming took 4 bases from V and 5 from J; bases not matched to a gene: 13. Germline assignment: CDR1 SGHRS and CDR2 YFSETQ. This CDR3 comprises 16 residues. The DNA for the CDR3 is TGCGCCAGCAGCCGGCCCGAAGTAGCGGGGTTGGAGACCCAGTACTTC. Amino acid sequence: CASSRPEVAGLETQYF.

The CDR3 is CASSIETGARTQYF. CDR3 in DNA: TGTGCCAGTAGTATAGAAACCGGAGCGAGGACCCAGTACTTC. The chain links TRBV19 to TRBJ2-5; D is unclear. The CDR3 consists of 14 residues. Germline CDR1 and CDR2: LNHDA and SQIVND (reference sequence). Trimming removed 0 bases from V and 7 bases from J, with 12 bases in between.

V usage is TRBV5-1 and J usage is TRBJ2-5; 8 nucleotides match TRBD2. J lost 5 bases, V lost 4 bases, and 16 bases had no gene match. The germline CDR1 and CDR2 sequences are SGHRS and YFSETQ. The CDR3 runs to 17 residues. The chain's CDR3 is CASSGAGLVGLGETQYF. CDR3 sequence (DNA): TGCGCCAGCAGCGGTGCGGGACTAGTGGGATTGGGGGAGACCCAGTACTTC. Complete variable domain (other parts from reference TRBV5-1 and TRBJ2-5): KAGVTQTPRYLIKTRGQQVTLSCSPISGHRSVSWYQQTPGQGLQFLFEYFSETQRNKGNFPGRFSGRQFSNSRSEMNVSTLELGDSALYLCASSGAGLVGLGETQYFGPGTRLLVL.

The V and J genes are TRBV10-3 and TRBJ1-2; D unclear. Per the germline V gene, CDR1 is ENHRY and CDR2 is SYGVKD. V was clipped by 0 bases and J by 8 bases, with 10 bases between them. This CDR3 has 13 amino acids. The DNA of the CDR3 is TGTGCCATCAGTGAGTCGACTCCCAGAGGCTACACCTTC. Translation gives CAISESTPRGYTF.

V usage is TRBV6-1 and J usage is TRBJ2-7; 10 positions match TRBD1. Germline V lookup: CDR1 MNHNS, CDR2 SASEGT. V lost 6 bases to trimming and J lost 2 bases; unmatched junction nucleotides: 4. The CDR3 totals 14 residues. The CDR3 region is CASRTGTGAYEQYF. DNA of the CDR3: TGTGCCAGCAGAACCGGGACAGGGGCCTACGAGCAGTACTTC.

This sequence joins TRBV7-9 and TRBJ1-1, with a possible D match to TRBD1 (5 bases). Looked up from germline, CDR1 is SEHNR and CDR2 is FQNEAQ (reference sequence). The CDR3 covers 12 residues. V lost 3 bases and J 4 bases, leaving 6 bases between the germline ends. CDR3 region: CASSFQGTEAFF. For the CDR3, the DNA is TGTGCCAGCAGCTTTCAGGGCACTGAAGCTTTCTTT.